This entry lists 4 T cell receptor beta chains sequenced from one sample in a study of T cells after yellow fever vaccination. TCRdb reprocessed the 5' RACE reads with MiXCR, giving one entry per CDR3 protein. The top ten clones hold under 15% of a sample with approximately 600,000 distinct CDR3 sequences, approximately 13% of them seen once. The specimen comprised PBMCs, sampled on the day of the yellow fever booster vaccination. The receptors stem from a man aged 25 to 40 who received the YFV17D yellow fever vaccine.

This clonotype was seen more than once but under ten times. V gene TRBV5-1 combines with J gene TRBJ2-1; D is possibly TRBD2 (5 bases). Trimming removed 4 bases from V and 7 bases from J, with 18 bases in between. The CDR3 length is 15 residues. In germline, CDR1 is SGHRS, CDR2 YFSETQ. The CDR3 nucleotides are TGCGCCAGCAGCGGCCGGCCGAGGGCGTTGAATGAGCAGTTCTTC. Protein sequence: CASSGRPRALNEQFF.

This clonotype was counted ten times or more. V usage is TRBV7-2 and J usage is TRBJ2-3, with a possible D match to TRBD2 (6 bases). V gave up 1 base and J gave up 11 bases, with 19 bases separating them. CDR1 is SGHTA and CDR2 is FQGNSA in the germline V gene. The CDR3 consists of 15 residues. The CDR3 DNA sequence: TGTGCCAGCAGCTTAGGGGCTTTATCCGGGAGTGGGCAGTATTTT. Its translation is CASSLGALSGSGQYF. Full variable domain (missing parts from reference TRBV7-2 and TRBJ2-3): GAGVSQSPSNKVTEKGKDVELRCDPISGHTALYWYRQSLGQGLEFLIYFQGNSAPDKSGLPSDRFSAERTGGSVSTLTIQRTQQEDSAVYLCASSLGALSGSGQYFGPGTRLTVL.

The sample holds a few counts of this clonotype. The rearrangement links TRBV20-1 to TRBJ2-1; D gene unclear. V dropped 3 bases and J dropped 0 bases, with 9 bases sitting between them. The CDR3 has 14 amino acids. The germline gives CDR1 DFQATT, CDR2 SNEGSKA (reference sequence). CDR3 sequence reads: CSASARSSYNEQFF. The CDR3 DNA reads as TGCAGTGCTAGCGCTAGGAGCTCCTACAATGAGCAGTTCTTC.

This clonotype was recorded a few times. CDR3 sequence reads: CASAGLRHEKLFF. The CDR3 DNA is TGTGCCAGCGCAGGATTAAGACACGAAAAACTGTTTTTT. The chain combines TRBV27 with TRBJ1-4; D not resolved. V shed 8 bases and J shed 8 bases, with 15 bases lying between them. This CDR3 is built from 13 residues. Germline CDR1 and CDR2: MNHEY and SMNVEV (reference sequence). The full variable domain, completed using reference TRBV27 and TRBJ1-4, is EAQVTQNPRYLITVTGKKLTVTCSQNMNHEYMSWYRQDPGLGLRQIYYSMNVEVTDKGDVPEGYKVSRKEKRNFPLILESPSPNQTSLYFCASAGLRHEKLFFGSGTQLSVL.